This TCR beta chain came from a study of shared clonotypes between healthy human individuals. Study-wide results and caveats: Among the subsets, naive ones generally showed larger estimated richness than memory ones.

On this clone itself: Its antigen remains unidentified. This sample also contains other DNA sequences that code for the same CDR3.

Under the authors' procedure: Filtering differed, since immunoSEQ gave only junction sequences and no quality scores. Sequencing used immunoSEQ multiplex PCR; TCRdb keeps in-frame clones, though not all of them. The DNA was the basis for D and trimming; V, J and clone size are from that table. The sample includes 1.5 million to 1.9 million clones, 98% of them seen just once. Sequencing was performed on naive CD4+ T cells sorted from blood. Subset denoted: CD45RA+ positively selected. The origin of this receptor is a man aged 25 to 40 in good health.

In DNA, the CDR3 is TGTGCCAGCAGCGTAGATAGAGATACGCAGTATTTT. It translates to CASSVDRDTQYF. The chain links TRBV9 to TRBJ2-3; no firm D call. Deletions cut 0 bases from V and 5 bases from J, with 4 bases between. This CDR3 is built from 12 residues. Per germline, CDR1 SGDLS and CDR2 YYNGEE.